These 10 T cell receptor beta chains originate from one sample sequenced in a study of T cell responses to AZD1222 COVID-19 vaccine. TCRdb keeps only in-frame clones here, not all; method: immunoSEQ multiplex PCR. The table has fewer than 200,000 clones, roughly 89% seen once. The source was peripheral blood, collected 28 days after the second AZD1222 dose. The source is an adult who received the AZD1222 COVID-19 vaccine.

CDR3 DNA: TGTGCCAGCCGAGCTGACAGCTCTCTCACTGAAGCTTTCTTT. Translation gives CASRADSSLTEAFF. The J gene is TRBJ1-1, the V gene TRBV14, with a tentative D call TRBD1 (5 bases). The germline V gene encodes CDR1 SGHDN and CDR2 FVKESK. Trimming took 8 bases from V and 4 from J, leaving 17 bases between them. This CDR3 comprises 14 residues.

The chain has TRBV5-4 and TRBJ2-5, with 7 bases lining up with TRBD2. Germline CDR1 is SGHNT and CDR2 is YYREEE (reference sequence). The CDR3 length is 14 residues. The ends lost 0 bases at V and 3 bases at J; junction bases unmatched: 2. The CDR3 bases are TGTGCCAGCAGCTTGGAGGCGGGGGAAGAGACCCAGTACTTC. It translates to CASSLEAGEETQYF.

V and J are TRBV6-6 and TRBJ1-6, with no clear D. In germline, CDR1 is MNHNY, CDR2 SVGAGI (reference sequence). Trimming removed 6 bases from V and 7 bases from J, with 16 bases in between. The CDR3 has 15 residues. The CDR3 nucleotides are TGTGCCAGCAGAACGAACGTCCGGGAGAATTCACCCCTCCACTTT. It translates to CASRTNVRENSPLHF.

This rearrangement joins TRBV5-5 to TRBJ1-2; unclear D gene. This CDR3 is 14 amino acids long. The V end lost 0 bases, the J end lost 1 base, and 7 bases lay between the germline ends. The germline V gene has CDR1 SGHKS and CDR2 YYEKEE (reference sequence). This chain's CDR3 is CASSLEGHNYGYTF. CDR3 nucleotide sequence: TGTGCCAGCAGCTTGGAAGGGCATAACTATGGCTACACCTTC.

V gene TRBV2 combines with J gene TRBJ2-5, with 9 positions matching TRBD1. Germline lookup yields CDR1 SNHLY and CDR2 FYNNEI. The CDR3 has 14 amino acids. V was clipped by 9 bases and J by 5 bases; unmatched bases: 10. CDR3 sequence (DNA): TGTGCCAGTCTGAAAACAGGGGGCGAGGAGACCCAGTACTTC. It encodes CASLKTGGEETQYF.

The rearrangement links TRBV29-1 to TRBJ1-2; 9 positions agree with TRBD1. After removal of 7 bases from V and 5 bases from J, the junction contained 5 bases not matched to a gene. This CDR3 comprises 12 residues. CDR1 is SQVTM, CDR2 ANQGSEA, per germline. The CDR3 nucleotides are TGCAGCGGAGGTGACAGGGGGTATGGCTACACCTTC. Its translation: CSGGDRGYGYTF.

This rearrangement joins TRBV19 to TRBJ2-3, with D unresolved. Between the trimmed V and J ends, which lost 5 bases and 1 base, there was a span of 13 bases. This CDR3 spans 15 amino acids. Germline V gives CDR1 LNHDA, CDR2 SQIVND (reference sequence). This CDR3 is CASSLHLEGTDTQYF. CDR3 nucleotides: TGTGCCAGTAGTCTCCACCTTGAGGGCACAGATACGCAGTATTTT.

The chain is built from TRBV9 and TRBJ2-2; D unclear. Looked up from germline, CDR1 is SGDLS and CDR2 is YYNGEE. Trimming removed 4 bases at V and 4 bases at J, with 5 bases between. The CDR3 has 12 residues. CDR3 nucleotides: TGTGCCAGCAGCATGATCACCGGGGAGCTGTTTTTT. It specifies CASSMITGELFF.

The rearrangement links TRBV10-2 to TRBJ1-2; TRBD1 matches 7 bases. V lost 0 bases to trimming and J lost 4 bases; unmatched junction nucleotides: 14. Per germline, CDR1 WSHSY and CDR2 SAAADI. The CDR3 contains 18 residues. The CDR3: CASSESIGRGSKGYGYTF. CDR3 coding DNA: TGCGCCAGCAGTGAGTCGATAGGCAGGGGGTCGAAGGGCTATGGCTACACCTTC.

The sample holds a few counts of this clone. J is TRBJ2-5 and V is TRBV19; D call uncertain. There are 16 residues in the CDR3. Trimming stripped 5 bases from V and 5 bases from J, with 21 bases between. Germline CDR1 is LNHDA and CDR2 is SQIVND (reference sequence). CDR3 loop: CASSHLKTSRKETQYF. DNA of the CDR3: TGTGCCAGTAGTCACTTAAAGACGTCTCGAAAGGAGACCCAGTACTTC.